The 29 T cell receptor beta chains below come from one sample, sequenced in a study of human versus mouse CDR3 diversity and MHC coevolution. Some clones are missing from TCRdb's copy, which holds only in-frame ones; the method was immunoSEQ multiplex PCR. The sample holds about 81,000 clones, around 93% seen once. The sample consisted of naive CD4+ T cells from blood. Subset: CD45RO-negative CD62L-positive naive CD4 T cells. Source of these receptors: a person aged 30-70 years in good health.

The chain is built from TRBV18 and TRBJ1-5; D may be TRBD1 (5 bases). Germline CDR1 and CDR2: KGHSH and LQKENI. This CDR3 spans 15 amino acids. The V end lost 3 bases, the J end lost 5 bases, and 14 bases lay between the germline ends. CDR3 nucleotides: TGTGCCAGCTCACCCACTGACAGCGCATATCAGCCCCAGCATTTT. Amino acid sequence: CASSPTDSAYQPQHF.

This CDR3 is CASSVSSQDFNSPLHF. CDR3 in DNA: TGTGCCAGCAGCGTGTCAAGTCAGGATTTCAATTCACCCCTCCACTTT. The chain employs TRBV9 and TRBJ1-6; no clear D. This CDR3 spans 16 amino acids. Trimming stripped 2 bases from V and 7 bases from J, with 16 bases between. From germline, CDR1 is SGDLS and CDR2 YYNGEE.

The V and J genes are TRBV9 and TRBJ1-5; 7 bases are shared with TRBD1. The CDR3 length is 13 residues. V was clipped by 4 bases and J by 6 bases; unmatched bases: 4. The germline CDR1 and CDR2 sequences are SGDLS and YYNGEE. For the CDR3, the DNA is TGTGCCAGCAGCAGGGGGCAGGGTCAGCCCCAGCATTTT. This encodes CASSRGQGQPQHF.

The gene calls are TRBV4-3 and TRBJ1-5; 8 nucleotides line up with TRBD1. The V gene end was trimmed by 1 base and the J gene end by 1 base; junction bases not matched to a gene: 3. CDR1 and CDR2 (germline): LGHNA, YSLEER. The length of the CDR3 is 16 residues. CDR3 in DNA: TGCGCCAGCAGCCAAGGGACAGGGAGGAGCAATCAGCCCCAGCATTTT. This encodes CASSQGTGRSNQPQHF.

The chain links TRBV15 to TRBJ1-2, with 7 bases that match TRBD1. This CDR3 region has 13 residues. Germline-derived CDR1 and CDR2 are LNHNV and YYDKDF (reference sequence). Trimming took 8 bases from V and 0 from J; bases not matched to a gene: 3. The CDR3 loop is CATSGTANYGYTF. The CDR3 DNA sequence: TGTGCCACCTCCGGGACAGCTAACTATGGCTACACCTTC.

This chain joins TRBV7-3 and TRBJ2-1, with 7 nucleotides matching TRBD1. The V gene's germline CDR1 is SGHTA and CDR2 FQGTGA. Trimming at V came to 3 bases and at J to 6 bases, leaving 8 bases not matched to a gene. This CDR3 contains 15 residues. The CDR3 spells CASSFDRVRSNEQFF. CDR3 sequence (DNA): TGTGCCAGCAGCTTCGACAGGGTAAGGTCCAATGAGCAGTTCTTC.

V usage is TRBV7-3 and J usage is TRBJ2-1; 9 nucleotides align to TRBD2. The CDR3 loop spans 16 amino acids. After removal of 4 bases from V and 8 bases from J, the junction contained 12 bases not matched to a gene. In germline, CDR1 is SGHTA, CDR2 FQGTGA. CDR3 residues: CASSYGAGGPRYEQFF. DNA of the CDR3: TGTGCCAGCAGCTATGGGGCGGGAGGGCCTAGGTATGAGCAGTTCTTC. Supplemented by reference TRBV7-3 and TRBJ2-1, the full variable domain reads GAGVSQTPSNKVTEKGKYVELRCDPISGHTALYWYRQSLGQGPEFLIYFQGTGAADDSGLPNDRFFAVRPEGSVSTLKIQRTERGDSAVYLCASSYGAGGPRYEQFFGPGTRLTVL.

The rearrangement joins TRBV18 to TRBJ2-3, with 9 bases matching TRBD1. Germline assignment: CDR1 KGHSH and CDR2 LQKENI. The CDR3 contains 17 residues. V trimming: 1 base; J trimming: 1 base; junction bases outside the gene matches: 6. The CDR3 loop reads CASSPLETGGGTDTQYF. The CDR3 bases are TGTGCCAGCTCACCACTCGAGACAGGGGGAGGCACAGATACGCAGTATTTT. Filled out from reference TRBV18 and TRBJ2-3, the complete variable domain reads NAGVMQNPRHLVRRRGQEARLRCSPMKGHSHVYWYRQLPEEGLKFMVYLQKENIIDESGMPKERFSAEFPKEGPSILRIQQVVRGDSAAYFCASSPLETGGGTDTQYFGPGTRLTVL.

CDR3 nucleotide sequence: TGTGCCAGCAGCCTTGGGGGGACCTCGAGCTCCTACAATGAGCAGTTCTTC. This sequence encodes CASSLGGTSSSYNEQFF. The rearrangement links TRBV7-9 to TRBJ2-1; D possibly corresponds to TRBD2 (6 bases). V was shortened by 5 bases and J by 0 bases, with 17 bases between the two germline ends. From germline, CDR1 is SEHNR and CDR2 FQNEAQ (reference sequence). The CDR3 is made up of 17 amino acids.

In regard to this clone: A junction boundary mismatches the germline segment, possibly from a read error. This sample includes further DNA sequences coding for the same CDR3. The V and J genes are TRBV5-1 and TRBJ2-5; 13 nucleotides agree with TRBD2. This CDR3 comprises 15 residues. Germline CDR1 is SGHRS and CDR2 is YFSETQ. The CDR3 reads CASSLGLAGQETQYF. As DNA, the CDR3 is TGCGCCAGCAGTTTGGGACTAGCGGGGCAAGAGACCCAGTACTTC. Filled out from reference TRBV5-1 and TRBJ2-5, the complete variable domain reads KAGVTQTPRYLIKTRGQQVTLSCSPISGHRSVSWYQQTPGQGLQFLFEYFSETQRNKGNFPGRFSGRQFSNSRSEMNVSTLELGDSALYLCASSLGLAGQETQYFGPGTRLLVL.

J is TRBJ1-5 and V is TRBV19, with 8 bases lining up with TRBD1. Germline CDR1 is LNHDA and CDR2 is SQIVND (reference sequence). This CDR3 has 14 amino acids. After removal of 6 bases from V and 4 bases from J, the junction contained 5 bases not matched to a gene. CDR3 sequence (DNA): TGTGCCAGTAGAGTGGGACAGGTTAATCAGCCCCAGCATTTT. Its translation: CASRVGQVNQPQHF. The variable domain in full, completed from reference TRBV19 and TRBJ1-5, reads DGGITQSPKYLFRKEGQNVTLSCEQNLNHDAMYWYRQDPGQGLRLIYYSQIVNDFQKGDIAEGYSVSREKKESFPLTVTSAQKNPTAFYLCASRVGQVNQPQHFGDGTRLSIL.

This chain joins TRBV15 and TRBJ2-5, with D possibly matching TRBD2 (7 bases). Trimming removed 0 bases from V and 4 bases from J, with 21 bases in between. The germline V gene encodes CDR1 LNHNV and CDR2 YYDKDF (reference sequence). CDR3 length: 18 amino acids. Here the CDR3 reads CATSRDVALGGRLETQYF. The CDR3 nucleotides read TGTGCCACCAGCAGAGATGTGGCCCTCGGGGGGCGGTTAGAGACCCAGTACTTC. Combining the CDR3 with reference TRBV15 and TRBJ2-5 gives the whole variable domain DAMVIQNPRYQVTQFGKPVTLSCSQTLNHNVMYWYQQKSSQAPKLLFHYYDKDFNNEADTPDNFQSRRPNTSFCFLDIRSPGLGDTAMYLCATSRDVALGGRLETQYFGPGTRLLVL.

The J gene is TRBJ2-5, the V gene TRBV27, with a possible D match to TRBD2 (6 bases). The last part of the DNA fits TRBJ2-7 better; the J call may be wrong. Per the germline V gene, CDR1 is MNHEY and CDR2 is SMNVEV (reference sequence). This CDR3 has 15 residues. The CDR3 DNA reads TGTGCCAGCAGTTTACGGCGGGATCTCCCCCACGAGCAGTACTTC. It codes for CASSLRRDLPHEQYF.

This sequence joins TRBV11-2 and TRBJ2-7; 9 positions agree with TRBD1. V dropped 4 bases and J dropped 4; count of bases not matched to a gene: 2. From germline, CDR1 is SGHAT and CDR2 FQNNGV. CDR3 size: 13 residues. The DNA of the CDR3 is TGTGCCAGCAGCTCGGACAGGGGTTACGAGCAGTACTTC. Translation gives CASSSDRGYEQYF.

The chain uses TRBV2 and TRBJ2-1; a weak D match, TRBD1 (7 bases). Germline V gene data show CDR1 as SNHLY and CDR2 as FYNNEI. The CDR3 totals 15 residues. The germline V and J ends were trimmed by 5 bases and 3 bases, with 14 bases remaining between them. The CDR3 DNA sequence: TGTGCCAGCAGTTCGTCAGGGGGAGGCTACAATGAGCAGTTCTTC. Encoded protein: CASSSSGGGYNEQFF.

The chain recombines TRBV10-3 with TRBJ1-4; 8 bases match TRBD1. CDR1 is ENHRY, CDR2 SYGVKD, per germline. This CDR3 is 15 amino acids long. V gave up 2 bases and J gave up 6 bases; unmatched junction bases: 5. The CDR3 bases are TGTGCCATCAGTGAGGCCGGGACAGGAGATGAAAAACTGTTTTTT. This codes for CAISEAGTGDEKLFF.

This chain uses TRBV27 with TRBJ2-7; a possible D gene is TRBD1 (6 bases). Between the trimmed V and J ends, which lost 1 base and 1 base, there was a span of 11 bases. This CDR3 has 15 amino acids. From germline, CDR1 is MNHEY and CDR2 SMNVEV (reference sequence). The CDR3 DNA reads TGTGCCAGCAGTTTATACCCCGACAGGTCCTACGAGCAGTACTTC. Its translation is CASSLYPDRSYEQYF.

The chain combines TRBV9 with TRBJ1-4, with D unclear. Trimming removed 4 bases at V and 11 bases at J, with 12 bases between. The CDR3 covers 12 residues. Germline V CDR1 and CDR2: SGDLS, YYNGEE. CDR3 nucleotides: TGTGCCAGCAGCCCCCAGACGGGGAAACTGTTTTTT. This gives the protein CASSPQTGKLFF.

The chain has TRBV7-9 and TRBJ2-3, with 10 bases that match TRBD1. From germline, CDR1 is SEHNR and CDR2 FQNEAQ (reference sequence). The CDR3 sequence is 15 residues long. With V trimmed by 11 bases and J by 5 bases, 13 bases remained unmatched. The CDR3 nucleotides read TGTGCCTCGGCGGGGGGACAGGGGCGTAGAGATACGCAGTATTTT. Translating it yields CASAGGQGRRDTQYF.

The chain combines TRBV9 with TRBJ2-1; TRBD2 matches 15 bases. The germline gives CDR1 SGDLS, CDR2 YYNGEE. The trim removed 4 bases at V and 9 bases at J, leaving 14 bases unmatched. This CDR3 has 18 amino acids. CDR3 DNA: TGTGCCAGCAGCCCAACCCCTGGACTAGCGGGGGGGCTAGGTGAGCAGTTCTTC. Residues: CASSPTPGLAGGLGEQFF.

This chain links TRBV7-2 with TRBJ2-5, with TRBD1 matching over 8 bases. There are 14 residues in the CDR3. Per the germline V gene, CDR1 is SGHTA and CDR2 is FQGNSA. V trimming: 2 bases; J trimming: 3 bases; junction bases outside the gene matches: 2. CDR3 protein: CASSLRTGKETQYF. The CDR3 region has the DNA TGTGCCAGCAGCTTAAGGACAGGGAAAGAGACCCAGTACTTC.

J is TRBJ1-2 and V is TRBV10-3; 8 bases agree with TRBD1. CDR1 and CDR2 from the germline V gene are ENHRY and SYGVKD. The CDR3 covers 18 residues. With 6 bases clipped from V and 2 bases from J, the junction kept 17 bases outside the gene matches. CDR3 sequence: CAISDVGAGQGGNYGYTF. The CDR3 DNA reads as TGTGCCATCAGCGACGTGGGGGCCGGACAGGGCGGGAACTATGGCTACACCTTC.

The chain is built from TRBV7-9 and TRBJ2-7; 8 positions agree with TRBD2. The CDR3 length is 14 residues. Germline V gene data show CDR1 as SEHNR and CDR2 as FQNEAQ (reference sequence). V lost 1 base, J lost 4 bases, and 3 bases stayed unmatched. The DNA for the CDR3 is TGTGCCAGCAGCTTAGTCCAGCGGGGGTACGAGCAGTACTTC. Translating it yields CASSLVQRGYEQYF.

The chain links TRBV6-6 to TRBJ2-5; D not certain. Judging by the DNA end, TRBJ2-7 fits better; the J call may be wrong. The CDR3 sequence is 12 residues long. Germline V CDR1 and CDR2: MNHNY, SVGAGI (reference sequence). The CDR3 region is CASSPIKNEQYF. Here the CDR3 DNA reads TGTGCCAGCAGCCCCATTAAGAACGAGCAGTACTTC.

The chain has TRBV18 and TRBJ2-3; D ambiguous. Germline CDR1 KGHSH, CDR2 LQKENI. V shed 2 bases and J shed 2 bases, with 8 bases lying between them. This CDR3 spans 14 amino acids. DNA of the CDR3: TGTGCCAGCTCACCAGCAGTCAACACAGATACGCAGTATTTT. Protein: CASSPAVNTDTQYF.

This chain uses TRBV25-1 with TRBJ1-2, with D possibly matching TRBD1 (5 bases). Germline lookup yields CDR1 MGHDK and CDR2 SYGVNS. Trimming removed 7 bases at V and 0 bases at J, with 18 bases between. This CDR3 is built from 16 residues. Here the CDR3 reads CASKIGGVDSNYGYTF. CDR3 DNA: TGTGCCAGCAAAATCGGGGGAGTGGATTCTAACTATGGCTACACCTTC.

Worth noting for this clone: Other DNA sequences of this sample code for an identical CDR3. The rearrangement joins TRBV9 to TRBJ2-1, with TRBD2 matching 7 bases. This CDR3 comprises 15 residues. Germline CDR1 reads SGDLS; CDR2 reads YYNGEE. V was pared by 0 bases and J by 7 bases, with 7 bases of the junction left unmatched. CDR3 in amino acids: CASSVGAGSGNEQFF. The CDR3 nucleotides are TGTGCCAGCAGCGTAGGAGCGGGATCTGGGAATGAGCAGTTCTTC.

V gene TRBV10-3 combines with J gene TRBJ2-7; perhaps TRBD2 as D (7 bases). The CDR3 spans 16 residues. Germline assignment: CDR1 ENHRY and CDR2 SYGVKD. V was shortened by 0 bases and J by 4 bases, with 16 bases between the two germline ends. The CDR3 DNA sequence: TGTGCCATCAGTGAGTCGATTACAGGGAGGGGATACGAGCAGTACTTC. Amino acid sequence: CAISESITGRGYEQYF.

This sequence joins TRBV19 and TRBJ2-7, with a tentative D call TRBD1 (6 bases). The CDR3 has 16 residues. Germline lookup yields CDR1 LNHDA and CDR2 SQIVND (reference sequence). Trimming stripped 5 bases from V and 0 bases from J, with 17 bases between. In nucleotides, the CDR3 is TGTGCCAGTAGTTTATCACAGGGCCTCAGCTCCTACGAGCAGTACTTC. This gives the protein CASSLSQGLSSYEQYF.